The 27 T cell receptor beta chains given below trace back to one sample, sequenced in a study of T cells in lung cancer brain metastases. Method: immunoSEQ multiplex PCR; TCRdb's copy keeps in-frame clones and lacks some. The repertoire includes around 2,300 clones, around nine tenths of them detected once, and over 3% sits in the top ten. Sequenced material: tumor tissue from a brain metastasis. The receptors derive from a man between 65 and 85 years old with non-small cell lung cancer that had spread to the brain.

The chain carries TRBV7-9 and TRBJ1-2, with D unclear. V gave up 1 base and J gave up 5 bases, with 8 bases separating them. The germline V gene has CDR1 SEHNR and CDR2 FQNEAQ (reference sequence). The CDR3 spans 13 residues. The CDR3 bases are TGTGCCAGCAGCTTAGACTTCGGGTATGGCTACACCTTC. The encoded protein is CASSLDFGYGYTF. The variable domain in full, with the rest retrieved from reference TRBV7-9 and TRBJ1-2, is DTGVSQNPRHKITKRGQNVTFRCDPISEHNRLYWYRQTLGQGPEFLTYFQNEAQLEKSRLLSDRFSAERPKGSFSTLEIQRTEQGDSAMYLCASSLDFGYGYTFGSGTRLTVV.

In DNA, the CDR3 is TGTGCCAGCAGCTACAGCGGGAACACCGGGGAGCTGTTTTTT. This codes for CASSYSGNTGELFF. The chain is built from TRBV25-1 and TRBJ2-2, with D possibly TRBD2 on 5 matching bases. The CDR3 is made up of 14 amino acids. The V gene's germline CDR1 is MGHDK and CDR2 SYGVNS. Trimming left V 6 bases short and J 1 base short, with 9 bases between.

The chain combines TRBV30 with TRBJ1-5, with no clear D. CDR3 length: 13 amino acids. CDR1 and CDR2 from the germline V gene are GTSNPN and SVGIG (reference sequence). The V and J ends lost 7 bases and 0 bases respectively, with 10 bases between them. CDR3 loop: CASSSDSNQPQHF. CDR3 sequence (DNA): TGTGCCTCCTCATCGGATAGCAATCAGCCCCAGCATTTT.

This clone was detected once. V is TRBV7-2 and J is TRBJ1-2, with D tentatively TRBD1 (5 bases). From germline, CDR1 is SGHTA and CDR2 FQGNSA. V lost 5 bases, J lost 5 bases, and 18 bases lay in between. CDR3 size: 15 residues. CDR3 coding DNA: TGTGCCAGCAGCCCCAGTCTGGGGACCCAGTATGGCTACACCTTC. Translated, it gives CASSPSLGTQYGYTF. Supplemented by reference TRBV7-2 and TRBJ1-2, the full variable domain reads GAGVSQSPSNKVTEKGKDVELRCDPISGHTALYWYRQSLGQGLEFLIYFQGNSAPDKSGLPSDRFSAERTGGSVSTLTIQRTQQEDSAVYLCASSPSLGTQYGYTFGSGTRLTVV.

The chain links TRBV11-2 to TRBJ2-7, with 8 bases that match TRBD1. Germline V gene lookup returns CDR1 SGHAT and CDR2 FQNNGV. The CDR3 runs to 15 residues. V lost 3 bases and J lost 4; bases outside the gene matches: 8. CDR3: CASSLPGTGHYEQYF. CDR3 DNA sequence: TGTGCCAGCAGCTTGCCCGGGACAGGACATTACGAGCAGTACTTC.

The chain is built from TRBV19 and TRBJ1-5; TRBD1 aligns across 8 bases. The CDR3 contains 15 residues. Germline CDR1 and CDR2: LNHDA and SQIVND (reference sequence). The junction had 10 bases not matched to a gene; V was cut back by 6 bases and J by 6 bases. The CDR3 is CASSGGQAGTQPQHF. The CDR3 DNA reads TGTGCCAGTAGCGGGGGACAGGCCGGCACTCAGCCCCAGCATTTT. Supplemented by reference TRBV19 and TRBJ1-5, the full variable domain reads DGGITQSPKYLFRKEGQNVTLSCEQNLNHDAMYWYRQDPGQGLRLIYYSQIVNDFQKGDIAEGYSVSREKKESFPLTVTSAQKNPTAFYLCASSGGQAGTQPQHFGDGTRLSIL.

V is TRBV20-1 and J is TRBJ1-1; unclear D gene. V lost 7 bases and J 6 bases, leaving 12 bases between the germline ends. The CDR3 length is 11 residues. The germline V gene has CDR1 DFQATT and CDR2 SNEGSKA (reference sequence). The chain's CDR3 is CSVYRRPEAFF. CDR3 nucleotide sequence: TGCAGTGTTTACCGGAGGCCTGAAGCTTTCTTT.

In DNA form, the CDR3 reads TGTGCCAGCAGCTTAAGTTCGACACGTATGGGATCACCCCTCCACTTT. It specifies CASSLSSTRMGSPLHF. The chain recombines TRBV7-2 with TRBJ1-6; D remains ambiguous. CDR3 length: 16 residues. Trimming took 2 bases from V and 10 from J, leaving 18 bases between them. Germline CDR1 is SGHTA and CDR2 is FQGNSA.

V gene TRBV30 combines with J gene TRBJ2-3; maybe TRBD2 (5 bases). Germline V gene data show CDR1 as GTSNPN and CDR2 as SVGIG (reference sequence). CDR3 length: 16 residues. Between the trimmed V and J ends, which lost 1 base and 1 base, there was a span of 15 bases. CDR3 DNA sequence: TGTGCCTGGAGTGGCCTCCAGAGCGGCCGCACAGATACGCAGTATTTT. It yields the protein CAWSGLQSGRTDTQYF.

This chain links TRBV19 with TRBJ2-6; 7 nucleotides agree with TRBD1. Germline values: CDR1 LNHDA, CDR2 SQIVND (reference sequence). This CDR3 is 15 amino acids long. V lost 9 bases and J lost 2; bases outside the gene matches: 7. This chain's CDR3 is CASNSDRAGANVLTF. The CDR3 region has the DNA TGTGCCAGCAACAGCGACAGGGCTGGGGCCAACGTCCTGACTTTC.

The V call is TRBV2, the J call TRBJ2-4, with D unclear. The germline V gene has CDR1 SNHLY and CDR2 FYNNEI. Trimming pared 8 bases from V and 1 base from J, leaving 15 bases between. CDR3 length: 15 amino acids. The CDR3 sequence is CASRQDPGAKNIQYF. The CDR3, as DNA: TGTGCCAGCCGTCAGGACCCCGGGGCCAAAAACATTCAGTACTTC. Using reference TRBV2 and TRBJ2-4 for the parts outside the CDR3, the full variable domain is EPEVTQTPSHQVTQMGQEVILRCVPISNHLYFYWYRQILGQKVEFLVSFYNNEISEKSEIFDDQFSVERPDGSNFTLKIRSTKLEDSAMYFCASRQDPGAKNIQYFGAGTRLSVL.

In the case of this clone: A read error may produce the germline difference seen at one junction end. This chain connects TRBV14 to TRBJ2-1; the D is unclear. CDR1 is SGHDN and CDR2 is FVKESK in the germline V gene. The CDR3 consists of 13 residues. CDR3 DNA sequence: TGTGCCAACAGCCAAGGATATAACAATGAGCAGTTCTTC. Translation: CANSQGYNNEQFF.

The V gene is TRBV10-3, the J gene TRBJ1-1; D not resolved. V dropped 0 bases and J dropped 2 bases, with 7 bases sitting between them. CDR3 length equals 14 residues. CDR1 and CDR2 (germline): ENHRY, SYGVKD. CDR3 in DNA: TGTGCCATCAGTGAGTCTCGGTTCAACACTGAAGCTTTCTTT. As protein: CAISESRFNTEAFF.

This clone occurred once. The J gene is TRBJ2-3, the V gene TRBV6-1, with D perhaps being TRBD1 or TRBD2 (5 bases each). CDR3 length: 13 residues. The ends were cut back, 8 bases at V and 2 bases at J, with 11 bases in the middle. Germline V gene data show CDR1 as MNHNS and CDR2 as SASEGT. The CDR3 spells CASGTAYTDTQYF. For the CDR3, the DNA is TGTGCCAGCGGGACCGCTTACACAGATACGCAGTATTTT.

For this clone: One junction end disagrees with the germline gene, perhaps due to a read error. CDR3 region: CASSLGEGYEQYF. CDR3 in DNA: TGTGCCAGCAGTTTGGGAGAGGGTTACGAGCAGTACTTC. The gene calls are TRBV5-4 and TRBJ2-7; D may be TRBD2 (5 bases). The germline CDR1 and CDR2 sequences are SGHNT and YYREEE (reference sequence). CDR3 size: 13 residues.

The V call is TRBV5-4, the J call TRBJ2-2; no firm D call. The CDR3 sequence is 14 residues long. The ends were cut back, 4 bases at V and 1 base at J, with 8 bases in the middle. Germline lookup yields CDR1 SGHNT and CDR2 YYREEE (reference sequence). DNA of the CDR3: TGTGCCAGCAGCCTACGGAGGAACACCGGGGAGCTGTTTTTT. This translates into CASSLRRNTGELFF.

The J gene is TRBJ2-1, the V gene TRBV5-4, with 11 bases identical to TRBD2. Germline V gives CDR1 SGHNT, CDR2 YYREEE (reference sequence). Germline trimming cut 3 bases from V and 3 bases from J; bases unmatched to any gene: 2. CDR3 size: 15 residues. CDR3 sequence: CASSSTSGGYNEQFF. The DNA of the CDR3 is TGTGCCAGCAGCTCCACTAGCGGGGGCTACAATGAGCAGTTCTTC.

The rearrangement uses TRBV30 and TRBJ1-1; 7 nucleotides agree with TRBD1. The V gene end was trimmed by 1 base and the J gene end by 5 bases; junction bases not matched to a gene: 4. The CDR3 loop spans 13 amino acids. Germline values: CDR1 GTSNPN, CDR2 SVGIG (reference sequence). CDR3 amino acids: CAWSEQGGTEAFF. CDR3 sequence (DNA): TGTGCCTGGAGTGAGCAGGGGGGAACTGAAGCTTTCTTT.

In nucleotides, the CDR3 is TGTGCCAGCAGTGCCGGATCTTGGGGTTTAAATGAAAAACTGTTTTTT. Its translation: CASSAGSWGLNEKLFF. The V and J genes are TRBV25-1 and TRBJ1-4; no clear D gene. The CDR3 spans 16 residues. Trimming shortened V by 4 bases and J by 5 bases, and 17 bases separated the two germline ends. Germline loops: CDR1 MGHDK, CDR2 SYGVNS.

The chain recombines TRBV30 with TRBJ1-2, with D uncertain. V was shortened by 3 bases and J by 4 bases, with 9 bases between the two germline ends. The CDR3 is made up of 12 amino acids. Germline CDR1 is GTSNPN and CDR2 is SVGIG (reference sequence). Here the CDR3 reads CAWRGRVYGYTF. The CDR3 nucleotides read TGTGCCTGGAGGGGCAGAGTCTATGGCTACACCTTC.

The J gene is TRBJ1-5, the V gene TRBV19, with a tentative D call TRBD1 (6 bases). This CDR3 contains 13 residues. V lost 8 bases to trimming and J lost 4 bases, with 12 bases between them. Germline values: CDR1 LNHDA, CDR2 SQIVND (reference sequence). CDR3 in amino acids: CASAGTYNQPQHF. CDR3 nucleotide sequence: TGTGCCAGTGCAGGGACATATAATCAGCCCCAGCATTTT.

Only one count was recorded for this clone. This rearrangement joins TRBV5-1 to TRBJ2-2; D might be TRBD1 (6 bases). Germline assignment: CDR1 SGHRS and CDR2 YFSETQ. The germline V and J ends were trimmed by 0 bases and 4 bases, with 10 bases remaining between them. The CDR3 spans 15 residues. The CDR3 coding sequence is TGCGCCAGCAGCTTGGGCCTAGGGGGCACCGGGGAGCTGTTTTTT. Translated: CASSLGLGGTGELFF.

V is TRBV6-5 and J is TRBJ1-1; 8 bases are shared with TRBD1. The CDR3 length is 13 residues. In germline, CDR1 is MNHEY, CDR2 SVGAGI. V shed 5 bases and J 11 bases; nucleotides not matched to a gene: 10. Here the CDR3 DNA reads TGTGCCAGCAGTCCCAGACAGGGGCAATGGGCTTTCTTT. Encoded protein: CASSPRQGQWAFF.

This clone was seen more than once but under ten times. The J gene is TRBJ2-3, the V gene TRBV27; D unclear. This CDR3 region has 13 residues. With 3 bases removed from V and 1 base from J, the gap between germline ends came to 5 bases. The germline V gene has CDR1 MNHEY and CDR2 SMNVEV (reference sequence). CDR3: CASSFSGTDTQYF. As DNA, the CDR3 is TGTGCCAGCAGTTTCAGCGGCACAGATACGCAGTATTTT.

The gene calls are TRBV25-1 and TRBJ1-6, with a weak D call TRBD1 (5 bases). The length of the CDR3 is 14 residues. Germline CDR1 is MGHDK and CDR2 is SYGVNS. V gave up 4 bases and J gave up 7 bases, with 11 bases separating them. The CDR3 DNA reads as TGTGCCAGCAGTGGAGACAGCTACAATTCACCCCTCCACTTT. Amino acids: CASSGDSYNSPLHF.

The J gene is TRBJ2-1, the V gene TRBV29-1; a possible D gene is TRBD1 (6 bases). V was trimmed by 7 bases and J by 13 bases, leaving 29 bases between them. Per germline, CDR1 SQVTM and CDR2 ANQGSEA. The CDR3 covers 15 residues. CDR3 nucleotide sequence: TGCAGCGCCAGCATTTACACTCCAGGGGCAAATAAACAGTTCTTC. Amino acid sequence: CSASIYTPGANKQFF.

This clone was observed a few times. The chain joins TRBV5-6 to TRBJ2-5; D perhaps matches TRBD1 (6 bases). The V end lost 4 bases, the J end lost 2 bases, and 15 bases lay between the germline ends. Germline lookup yields CDR1 SGHDT and CDR2 YYEEEE. This CDR3 comprises 15 residues. The CDR3 loop reads CASSRGGGIQETQYF. The DNA for the CDR3 is TGTGCCAGCAGCCGAGGGGGTGGGATTCAAGAGACCCAGTACTTC.